This TCR beta chain originates from a study of beta chain features in type 1 diabetes. Study-wide results and limits: For Type 1 diabetes patients, all four CD4+ subsets carried TCRB CDR3s that were moderately but significantly shorter. The study found that naive, central memory and Treg TCRB repertoires appeared more similar in patients than in healthy donors.

CDR1 is SGHNT and CDR2 is YYREEE in the germline V gene (reference sequence). J lost 7 bases, V lost 0 bases, and 10 bases had no gene match. The CDR3 is 16 residues long. The sample holds a few counts of this clone. Its antigen is as yet unknown. Of the isolated RNA, all was reverse transcribed, and so the sequenced material was expressed TCRB transcripts. The protocol was immunoSEQ multiplex PCR, while the TCRdb copy is restricted to in-frame clones and leaves out a portion. The sample shows about 160,000 clones, roughly 63% of them seen only once. The source of this sequence is a man between 25 and 39 years old with type 1 diabetes. Sequenced input: naive CD4+ T cells from blood. The chain carries TRBV5-4 and TRBJ2-5; 9 bases map to TRBD2. The CDR3 DNA reads as TGTGCCAGCAGCTTGGCGGGGACTAGCAGGTTGGGGACCCAGTACTTC. As protein: CASSLAGTSRLGTQYF. The entire variable domain, with the rest obtained from reference TRBV5-4 and TRBJ2-5, is as follows: ETGVTQSPTHLIKTRGQQVTLRCSSQSGHNTVSWYQQALGQGPQFIFQYYREEENGRGNFPPRFSGLQFPNYSSELNVNALELDDSALYLCASSLAGTSRLGTQYFGPGTRLLVL.